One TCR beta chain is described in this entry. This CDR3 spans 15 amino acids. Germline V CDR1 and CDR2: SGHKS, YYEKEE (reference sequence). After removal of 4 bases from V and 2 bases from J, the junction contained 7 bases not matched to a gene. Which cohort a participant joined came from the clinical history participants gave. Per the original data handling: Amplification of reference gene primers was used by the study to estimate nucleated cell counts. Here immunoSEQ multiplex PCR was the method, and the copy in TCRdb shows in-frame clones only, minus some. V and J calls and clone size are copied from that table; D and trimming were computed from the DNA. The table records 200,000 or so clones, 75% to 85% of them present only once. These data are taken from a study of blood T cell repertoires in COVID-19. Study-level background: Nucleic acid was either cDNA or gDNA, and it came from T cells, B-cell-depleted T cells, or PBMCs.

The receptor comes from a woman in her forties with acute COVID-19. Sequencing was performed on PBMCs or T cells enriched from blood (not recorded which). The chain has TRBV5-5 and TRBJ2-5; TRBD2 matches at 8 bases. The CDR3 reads CASSPPGGRQETQYF. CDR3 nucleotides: TGTGCCAGCAGCCCCCCGGGGGGGCGTCAAGAGACCCAGTACTTC.